Listed below are T cell receptor beta chains from one sample, sequenced in a study of CD8 T cells in Susac syndrome. TCRdb re-called the immunoSEQ multiplex PCR reads with MiXCR, one entry per CDR3 protein. The sample contains about 200,000 distinct CDR3 sequences, 95% of which appear only once. Sequenced input: CD4+ T cells from PBMCs. The receptors here all came from a human donor with multiple sclerosis. Both conserved end residues are part of each CDR3. D genes are given only for firm matches. Clone sizes are given selectively: once, few, many, or a class where the clone is expanded.

J: TRBJ2-3; length: 13; size: few; V: TRBV12-3/TRBV12-4; D: -; CDR3: CASSLTRADTQYF; DNA: TGTGCCAGCAGTCTGACGAGGGCAGATACGCAGTATTTT
J: TRBJ2-7; length: 15; size: -; V: TRBV25-1; D: TRBD1; CDR3: CASSGQGARGYEQYF; DNA: TGTGCCAGCAGTGGACAGGGGGCGCGAGGGTACGAGCAGTACTTC
J: TRBJ2-7; length: 12; size: -; V: TRBV7-2; D: -; CDR3: CASSLFEAEQYF; DNA: TGTGCCAGCAGCCTGTTTGAGGCGGAGCAGTACTTC
J: TRBJ2-3; length: 14; size: -; V: TRBV12-3/TRBV12-4; D: TRBD1; CDR3: CAIPTDGQADTQYF; DNA: TGTGCCATCCCGACAGATGGACAGGCAGATACGCAGTATTTT
J: TRBJ1-1; length: 15; size: -; V: TRBV20-1; D: -; CDR3: CSARAGSTLNTEAFF; DNA: TGCAGTGCTAGAGCAGGCAGCACCCTGAACACTGAAGCTTTCTTT
J: TRBJ2-5; length: 13; size: -; V: TRBV3-1; D: TRBD1; CDR3: CASSVDRAETQYF; DNA: TGTGCCAGCAGCGTGGACAGGGCAGAGACCCAGTACTTC
J: TRBJ1-6; length: 15; size: -; V: TRBV10-3; D: TRBD1; CDR3: CAISPGTGYNSPLHF; DNA: TGTGCCATCAGCCCCGGGACAGGGTATAATTCACCCCTCCACTTT
J: TRBJ2-1; length: 16; size: -; V: TRBV24-1; D: TRBD1; CDR3: CATAETGTGKYNEQFF; DNA: TGTGCCACGGCTGAAACCGGGACAGGGAAGTACAATGAGCAGTTCTTC
J: TRBJ1-6; length: 13; size: -; V: TRBV30; D: -; CDR3: CAWARSGDSPLHF; DNA: TGTGCCTGGGCGCGAAGCGGGGATTCACCCCTCCACTTT
J: TRBJ2-2; length: 14; size: few; V: TRBV2; D: -; CDR3: CASSVGGYTGELFF; DNA: TGTGCCAGCAGTGTAGGGGGTTACACCGGGGAGCTGTTTTTT
J: TRBJ2-4; length: 14; size: -; V: TRBV20-1; D: TRBD2; CDR3: CSAPLAPRLNIQYF; DNA: TGCAGTGCTCCACTAGCGCCGCGGCTTAACATTCAGTACTTC
J: TRBJ2-5; length: 15; size: -; V: TRBV7-8; D: TRBD2; CDR3: CASSVTSVRRETQYF; DNA: TGTGCCAGCAGCGTAACTAGCGTTCGTAGAGAGACCCAGTACTTC
J: TRBJ2-2; length: 16; size: -; V: TRBV9; D: TRBD1; CDR3: CASSVGGGYNTGELFF; DNA: TGTGCCAGCAGCGTAGGAGGGGGCTATAACACCGGGGAGCTGTTTTTT
J: TRBJ2-7; length: 11; size: -; V: TRBV7-8; D: -; CDR3: CASGSSYEQYF; DNA: TGTGCCAGCGGGAGCTCCTACGAGCAGTACTTC
J: TRBJ1-2; length: 14; size: -; V: TRBV2; D: -; CDR3: CASSEGHRFPGYTF; DNA: TGTGCCAGCAGTGAGGGACACCGTTTTCCAGGCTACACCTTC
J: TRBJ1-5; length: 15; size: -; V: TRBV7-2; D: -; CDR3: CASSPAGVSNQPQHF; DNA: TGTGCCAGCAGCCCGGCCGGGGTGAGCAATCAGCCCCAGCATTTT
J: TRBJ2-4; length: 14; size: -; V: TRBV20-1; D: -; CDR3: CSARVWTNANIQYF; DNA: TGCAGTGCTAGAGTATGGACAAATGCGAACATTCAGTACTTC
J: TRBJ1-5; length: 11; size: -; V: TRBV30; D: -; CDR3: CAWSNGQPQHF; DNA: TGTGCCTGGAGTAACGGTCAGCCCCAGCATTTT
J: TRBJ1-1; length: 12; size: -; V: TRBV29-1; D: -; CDR3: CSAERGRTEAFF; DNA: TGCAGCGCCGAGCGGGGTAGGACTGAAGCTTTCTTT
J: TRBJ2-7; length: 11; size: few; V: TRBV3-1; D: TRBD2; CDR3: CASTSGYEQYF; DNA: TGTGCCAGCACTAGCGGCTACGAGCAGTACTTC
J: TRBJ2-3; length: 12; size: -; V: TRBV5-6; D: -; CDR3: CATTIGTDTQYF; DNA: TGTGCCACAACCATCGGCACAGATACGCAGTATTTT
J: TRBJ2-5; length: 14; size: -; V: TRBV20-1; D: -; CDR3: CSAKSGLTQETQYF; DNA: TGCAGTGCGAAATCAGGGTTAACTCAAGAGACCCAGTACTTC
J: TRBJ1-5; length: 12; size: -; V: TRBV6-1; D: -; CDR3: CASTLGDQPQHF; DNA: TGTGCCAGCACTCTAGGCGATCAGCCCCAGCATTTT
J: TRBJ2-7; length: 13; size: -; V: TRBV6-4; D: -; CDR3: CASSDNDAYEQYF; DNA: TGTGCCAGCAGTGATAATGATGCCTACGAGCAGTACTTC
J: TRBJ1-3; length: 12; size: -; V: TRBV29-1; D: -; CDR3: CSGQTSGNTIYF; DNA: TGCAGCGGCCAAACCTCTGGAAACACCATATATTTT
J: TRBJ2-7; length: 16; size: -; V: TRBV7-2; D: TRBD2; CDR3: CASSQDPLAGWNEQYF; DNA: TGTGCCAGCAGCCAAGACCCCCTAGCGGGGTGGAACGAGCAGTACTTC
J: TRBJ1-6; length: 14; size: few; V: TRBV3-1; D: -; CDR3: CASSQDLGNSPLHF; DNA: TGTGCCAGCAGCCAAGATCTTGGTAATTCACCCCTCCACTTT
J: TRBJ1-6; length: 13; size: -; V: TRBV6-5; D: -; CDR3: CASSDTRDSPLHF; DNA: TGTGCCAGCAGTGACACACGGGATTCACCCCTCCACTTT
J: TRBJ2-6; length: 13; size: -; V: TRBV5-1; D: -; CDR3: CASSASGANVLTF; DNA: TGCGCCAGCAGCGCCTCTGGGGCCAACGTCCTGACTTTC
J: TRBJ1-2; length: 13; size: -; V: TRBV30; D: -; CDR3: CAWSVSDDYGYTF; DNA: TGTGCCTGGAGTGTAAGTGACGACTATGGCTACACCTTC
J: TRBJ2-3; length: 12; size: -; V: TRBV20-1; D: -; CDR3: CSALRGPDTQYF; DNA: TGCAGTGCTCTGCGGGGGCCAGATACGCAGTATTTT
J: TRBJ1-1; length: 14; size: once; V: TRBV2; D: -; CDR3: CASRGWRGYTEAFF; DNA: TGTGCCAGCAGAGGTTGGCGGGGTTACACTGAAGCTTTCTTT
J: TRBJ2-5; length: 13; size: -; V: TRBV19; D: -; CDR3: CASSIAGPETQYF; DNA: TGTGCCAGTAGTATAGCTGGACCGGAGACCCAGTACTTC
J: TRBJ2-3; length: 12; size: -; V: TRBV15; D: -; CDR3: CATSRRSGAQYF; DNA: TGTGCCACCAGCAGGAGGTCTGGTGCGCAGTATTTT
J: TRBJ2-3; length: 13; size: -; V: TRBV12-3/TRBV12-4; D: -; CDR3: CASLRTVRDTQYF; DNA: TGTGCCAGCCTTAGGACCGTGAGGGATACGCAGTATTTT
J: TRBJ2-3; length: 15; size: -; V: TRBV5-6; D: -; CDR3: CASSLGAGATDTQYF; DNA: TGTGCCAGCAGCTTGGGTGCGGGGGCCACAGATACGCAGTATTTT
J: TRBJ2-3; length: 14; size: -; V: TRBV20-1; D: -; CDR3: CSAKVWGPTDTQYF; DNA: TGCAGTGCTAAAGTCTGGGGACCCACAGATACGCAGTATTTT
J: TRBJ1-6; length: 14; size: once; V: TRBV11-2; D: -; CDR3: CASSASGNNSPLHF; DNA: TGTGCCAGCAGCGCGAGTGGGAATAATTCACCCCTCCACTTT
J: TRBJ2-1; length: 16; size: -; V: TRBV20-1; D: TRBD2; CDR3: CSARVPWRGGMNEQFF; DNA: TGCAGTGCTAGAGTTCCCTGGCGGGGGGGGATGAATGAGCAGTTCTTC
J: TRBJ1-2; length: 13; size: -; V: TRBV6-6; D: TRBD1; CDR3: CASSPQTGAGYTF; DNA: TGTGCCAGCAGCCCCCAAACAGGGGCTGGCTACACCTTC
J: TRBJ2-3; length: 9; size: -; V: TRBV6-4; D: -; CDR3: CASSETSYF; DNA: TGTGCCAGCAGTGAGACTAGTTATTTT
J: TRBJ2-5; length: 18; size: -; V: TRBV3-1; D: TRBD2; CDR3: CASSQDWLAGPMQETQYF; DNA: TGTGCCAGCAGCCAAGACTGGCTAGCGGGGCCAATGCAAGAGACCCAGTACTTC
J: TRBJ2-1; length: 15; size: -; V: TRBV9; D: TRBD2; CDR3: CASRGGESSYNEQFF; DNA: TGTGCCAGCCGCGGGGGGGAGAGCTCCTACAATGAGCAGTTCTTC
J: TRBJ1-1; length: 14; size: -; V: TRBV20-1; D: TRBD1; CDR3: CSARPLQGGTEAFF; DNA: TGCAGTGCTAGACCCCTACAGGGGGGTACTGAAGCTTTCTTT
J: TRBJ2-7; length: 14; size: -; V: TRBV30; D: -; CDR3: CAWSVGGPPGDGYF; DNA: TGTGCCTGGAGCGTCGGGGGGCCTCCTGGAGATGGGTACTTC
J: TRBJ1-2; length: 12; size: -; V: TRBV29-1; D: TRBD1; CDR3: CSVGTGGSGYTF; DNA: TGCAGCGTCGGAACAGGGGGCTCTGGCTACACCTTC
J: TRBJ1-1; length: 15; size: -; V: TRBV18; D: -; CDR3: CASSRTGTQNTEAFF; DNA: TGTGCCAGCTCAAGAACCGGGACACAAAACACTGAAGCTTTCTTT
J: TRBJ2-3; length: 14; size: -; V: TRBV9; D: -; CDR3: CASSVDGLTDTQYF; DNA: TGTGCCAGCAGCGTAGATGGGCTAACAGATACGCAGTATTTT
J: TRBJ2-3; length: 15; size: -; V: TRBV12-3/TRBV12-4; D: TRBD2; CDR3: CASSQSGGPLGSQYF; DNA: TGTGCCAGCAGCCAGAGCGGGGGCCCCCTCGGTTCGCAGTATTTT
J: TRBJ1-1; length: 15; size: -; V: TRBV12-3/TRBV12-4; D: -; CDR3: CASSLTGGGNTEAFF; DNA: TGTGCCAGCAGTTTAACAGGTGGGGGAAACACTGAAGCTTTCTTT
J: TRBJ2-1; length: 14; size: -; V: TRBV20-1; D: TRBD2; CDR3: CSAIAGSSYNEQFF; DNA: TGCAGTGCTATAGCGGGGAGCTCCTACAATGAGCAGTTCTTC
J: TRBJ2-5; length: 12; size: once; V: TRBV15; D: TRBD2; CDR3: CATSSEGLLKYF; DNA: TGTGCCACCAGCAGTGAGGGACTATTAAAGTACTTC
J: TRBJ1-1; length: 14; size: -; V: TRBV5-6; D: -; CDR3: CASSLNPGWTEAFF; DNA: TGTGCCAGCAGCTTGAACCCAGGTTGGACTGAAGCTTTCTTT